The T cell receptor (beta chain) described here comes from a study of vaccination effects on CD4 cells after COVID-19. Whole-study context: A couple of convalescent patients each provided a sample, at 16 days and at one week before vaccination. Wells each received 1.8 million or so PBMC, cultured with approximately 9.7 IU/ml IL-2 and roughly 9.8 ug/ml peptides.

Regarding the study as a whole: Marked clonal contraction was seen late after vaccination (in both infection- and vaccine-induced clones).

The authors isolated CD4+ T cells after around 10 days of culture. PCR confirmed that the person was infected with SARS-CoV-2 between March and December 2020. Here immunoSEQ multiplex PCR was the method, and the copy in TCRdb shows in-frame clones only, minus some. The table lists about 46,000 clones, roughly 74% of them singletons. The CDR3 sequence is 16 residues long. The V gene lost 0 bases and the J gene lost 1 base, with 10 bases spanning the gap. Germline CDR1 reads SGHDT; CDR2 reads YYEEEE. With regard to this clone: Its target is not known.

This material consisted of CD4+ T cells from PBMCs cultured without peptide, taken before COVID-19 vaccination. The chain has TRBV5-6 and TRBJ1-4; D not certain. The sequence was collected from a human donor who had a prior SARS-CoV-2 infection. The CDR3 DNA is TGTGCCAGCAGCTTGGCCAATATGAGAACTAATGAAAAACTGTTTTTT. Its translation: CASSLANMRTNEKLFF. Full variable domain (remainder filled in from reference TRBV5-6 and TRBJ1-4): DAGVTQSPTHLIKTRGQQVTLRCSPKSGHDTVSWYQQALGQGPQFIFQYYEEEERQRGNFPDRFSGHQFPNYSSELNVNALLLGDSALYLCASSLANMRTNEKLFFGSGTQLSVL.